A selection of T cell receptor beta chains follows, all from one sample in a study of T cell clones after liver transplantation. The repertoire was sequenced with immunoSEQ multiplex PCR; TCRdb's copy has only in-frame clones and lacks some. The sample shows roughly 120,000 clones, around nine tenths of them seen only once. Sample: CD4+ T cells from blood, taken 12 months after liver transplant. These receptors originate from a human patient who received a liver transplant. Some T cells here may be from the graft donor. Each CDR3 is given with its conserved first and last residue.

v_call: TRBV15
j_call: TRBJ2-7
cdr3_aa: CATSRSGSNSYEQYF

v_call: TRBV5-1
j_call: TRBJ2-3
cdr3_aa: CASSPGTGSSTDTQYF

v_call: TRBV7-8
j_call: TRBJ2-7
cdr3_aa: CASSFDRGGHEQYF

v_call: TRBV20-1
j_call: TRBJ1-4
cdr3_aa: CSASRDEKLFF

v_call: TRBV10-2
j_call: TRBJ1-2
cdr3_aa: CASSDQGANYGYTF

v_call: TRBV5-1
j_call: TRBJ2-7
cdr3_aa: CASSLQGQGTNEQYF

v_call: TRBV4-3
j_call: TRBJ1-4
cdr3_aa: CASSPDRGVRTNEKLFF

v_call: TRBV11-3
j_call: TRBJ2-3
cdr3_aa: CASSPRWEGKDTQYF

v_call: TRBV5-1
j_call: TRBJ2-3
cdr3_aa: CASFLGATDTQYF

v_call: TRBV18
j_call: TRBJ2-3
cdr3_aa: CASSPDGVTQYF

v_call: TRBV5-7
j_call: TRBJ2-5
cdr3_aa: CASSHTLAGRETQYF

v_call: TRBV30
j_call: TRBJ2-7
cdr3_aa: CAWSGMGLAVPLEQYF

v_call: TRBV6-5
j_call: TRBJ1-2
cdr3_aa: CASRGSFAFYGYTF

v_call: TRBV11-3
j_call: TRBJ2-7
cdr3_aa: CASSLNSEQYF

v_call: TRBV29-1
j_call: TRBJ2-1
cdr3_aa: CSVGVAGSSYNEQFF

v_call: TRBV7-8
j_call: TRBJ1-5
cdr3_aa: CASSLSDGRNQPQHF

v_call: TRBV9
j_call: TRBJ1-1
cdr3_aa: CASSVQSGARVEAFF